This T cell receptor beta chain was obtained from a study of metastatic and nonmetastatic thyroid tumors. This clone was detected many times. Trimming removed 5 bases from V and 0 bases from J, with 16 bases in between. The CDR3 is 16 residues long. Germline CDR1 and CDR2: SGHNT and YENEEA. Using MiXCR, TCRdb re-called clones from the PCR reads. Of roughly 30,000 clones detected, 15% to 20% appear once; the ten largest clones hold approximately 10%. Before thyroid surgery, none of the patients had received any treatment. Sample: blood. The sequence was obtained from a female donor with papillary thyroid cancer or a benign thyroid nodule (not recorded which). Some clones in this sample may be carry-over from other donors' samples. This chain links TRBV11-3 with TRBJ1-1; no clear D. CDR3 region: CASSEAATSMNTEAFF. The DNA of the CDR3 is TGTGCCAGCAGCGAGGCAGCTACCTCTATGAACACTGAAGCTTTCTTT.